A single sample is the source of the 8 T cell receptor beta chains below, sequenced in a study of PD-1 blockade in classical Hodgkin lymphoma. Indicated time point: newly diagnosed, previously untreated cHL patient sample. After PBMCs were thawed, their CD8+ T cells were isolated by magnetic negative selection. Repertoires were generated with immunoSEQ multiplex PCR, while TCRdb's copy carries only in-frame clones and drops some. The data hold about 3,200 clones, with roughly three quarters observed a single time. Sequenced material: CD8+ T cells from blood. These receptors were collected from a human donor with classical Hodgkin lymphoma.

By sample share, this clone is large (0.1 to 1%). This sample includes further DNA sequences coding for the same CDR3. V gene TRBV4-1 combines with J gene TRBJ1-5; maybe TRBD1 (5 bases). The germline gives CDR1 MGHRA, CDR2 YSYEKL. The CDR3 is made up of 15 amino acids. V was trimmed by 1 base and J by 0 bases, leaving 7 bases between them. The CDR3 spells CASSQGQYSNQPQHF. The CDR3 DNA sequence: TGCGCCAGCAGCCAAGGACAGTATAGCAATCAGCCCCAGCATTTT.

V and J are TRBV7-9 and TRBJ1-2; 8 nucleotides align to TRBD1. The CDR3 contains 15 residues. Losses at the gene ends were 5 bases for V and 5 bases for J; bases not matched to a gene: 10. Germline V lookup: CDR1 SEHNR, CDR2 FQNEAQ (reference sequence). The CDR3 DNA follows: TGTGCCAGCAGCCCACCCCAGGGGGCCTATTATGGCTACACCTTC. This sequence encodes CASSPPQGAYYGYTF.

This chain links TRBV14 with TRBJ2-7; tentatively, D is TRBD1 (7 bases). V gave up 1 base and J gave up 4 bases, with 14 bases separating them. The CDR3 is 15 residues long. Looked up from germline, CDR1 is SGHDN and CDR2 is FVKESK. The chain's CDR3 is CASSQAYRGGYEQYF. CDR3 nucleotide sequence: TGTGCCAGCAGCCAAGCGTACAGGGGAGGATACGAGCAGTACTTC.

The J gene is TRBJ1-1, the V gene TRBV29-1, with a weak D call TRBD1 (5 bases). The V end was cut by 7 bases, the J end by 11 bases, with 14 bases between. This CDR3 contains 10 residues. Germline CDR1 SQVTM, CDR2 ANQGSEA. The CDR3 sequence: CSARDHRAFF. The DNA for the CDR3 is TGCAGCGCCCGGGACCATAGGGCTTTCTTT.

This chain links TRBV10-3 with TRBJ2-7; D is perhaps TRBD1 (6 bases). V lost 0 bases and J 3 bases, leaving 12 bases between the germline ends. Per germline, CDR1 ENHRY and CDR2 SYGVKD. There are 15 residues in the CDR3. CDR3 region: CAISESVGAGYEQYF. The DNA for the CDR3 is TGTGCCATCAGTGAGTCGGTGGGGGCCGGCTACGAGCAGTACTTC.

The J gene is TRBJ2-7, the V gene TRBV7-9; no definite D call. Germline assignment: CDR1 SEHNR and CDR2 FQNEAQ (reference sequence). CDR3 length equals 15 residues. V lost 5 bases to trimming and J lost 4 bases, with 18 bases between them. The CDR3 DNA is TGTGCCAGCAGCCAAGATTGGGCGGTAAATTACGAGCAGTACTTC. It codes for CASSQDWAVNYEQYF.

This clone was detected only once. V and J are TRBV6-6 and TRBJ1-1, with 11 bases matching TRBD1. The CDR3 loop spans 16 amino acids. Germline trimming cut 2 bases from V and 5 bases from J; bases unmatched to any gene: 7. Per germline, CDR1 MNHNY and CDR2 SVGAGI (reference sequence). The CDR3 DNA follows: TGTGCCAGCAGTTACACTCCGGACAGGGGGCTGACTGAAGCTTTCTTT. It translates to CASSYTPDRGLTEAFF.

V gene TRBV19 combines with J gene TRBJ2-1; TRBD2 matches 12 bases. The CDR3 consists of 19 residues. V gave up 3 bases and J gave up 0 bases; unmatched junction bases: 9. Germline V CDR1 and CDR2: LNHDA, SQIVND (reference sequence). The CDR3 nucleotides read TGTGCCAGTAGTATTTTTGGGCTAGCGGGAGGGAGCTCCTACAATGAGCAGTTCTTC. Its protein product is CASSIFGLAGGSSYNEQFF.